A single sample is the source of the 31 T cell receptor beta chains below, sequenced in a study of regulatory T cells in long-lasting Graves disease. Described time point: persistent/refractory GD, antithyroid drugs over 5 years with positive TRAb. After RNA was extracted from PBMCs, the TCR library was made from it. Construction of the TCR beta libraries employed iRepertoire HTBI primers in conjunction with Arm-PCR of CDR3 regions. TCRdb redid the calling of the multiplex PCR reads with MiXCR, one entry per CDR3 protein. The sample holds 300,000 to 400,000 distinct CDR3 sequences; about 19% are singletons and the top ten take 29%. Here the sequenced sample was peripheral blood mononuclear cells (PBMCs), taken when the disease was refractory, from a patient treated with antithyroid drugs. These receptor sequences come from a female donor with Graves disease.

This clonotype was observed a few times. This chain joins TRBV3-1 and TRBJ1-1, with D perhaps matching TRBD1 (5 bases). The CDR3 spans 17 residues. V was shortened by 1 base and J by 5 bases, with 20 bases between the two germline ends. Germline V gene data show CDR1 as LGHDT and CDR2 as YNNKEL (reference sequence). The CDR3 DNA reads TGTGCCAGCAGCCAAGGGCTCAAATGGGGGGGGGGGACTGAAGCTTTCTTT. The encoded protein is CASSQGLKWGGGTEAFF.

The chain links TRBV10-3 to TRBJ2-2; 8 bases line up with TRBD2. CDR1 is ENHRY, CDR2 SYGVKD, per germline. J gave up 0 bases and V 2 bases, and 5 bases lay outside the gene matches. The CDR3 has 17 amino acids. The CDR3 is CAISETREASNTGELFF. The CDR3 DNA follows: TGTGCCATCAGTGAGACGCGGGAGGCTTCGAACACCGGGGAGCTGTTTTTT.

With respect to this clonotype: This may be a read error: a much more frequent sequence differs by one nucleotide. V usage is TRBV20-1 and J usage is TRBJ1-6, with D perhaps matching TRBD1 (6 bases). In germline, CDR1 is DFQATT, CDR2 SNEGSKA (reference sequence). The CDR3 is 13 residues long. The CDR3 reads CSVKQGFNSPPHF. CDR3 DNA sequence: TGCAGTGTTAAACAGGGTTTTAATTCACCCCCCCACTTT.

This clonotype was detected many times. This chain joins TRBV5-1 and TRBJ2-7; maybe TRBD2 (5 bases). The CDR3 is 15 amino acids. V gave up 7 bases and J gave up 0 bases, with 17 bases separating them. CDR1 is SGHRS, CDR2 YFSETQ, per germline. This chain's CDR3 is CASGPSGISSYEQYF. Written as DNA, the CDR3 is TGCGCCAGCGGGCCATCCGGGATAAGCTCCTACGAGCAGTACTTC. Full variable domain (rest looked up from reference TRBV5-1 and TRBJ2-7): KAGVTQTPRYLIKTRGQQVTLSCSPISGHRSVSWYQQTPGQGLQFLFEYFSETQRNKGNFPGRFSGRQFSNSRSEMNVSTLELGDSALYLCASGPSGISSYEQYFGPGTRLTVT.

This clonotype was counted between two and nine times. The rearrangement joins TRBV18 to TRBJ1-1; TRBD1 might be the D (6 bases). The V and J ends lost 1 base and 0 bases respectively, with 12 bases between them. Germline values: CDR1 KGHSH, CDR2 LQKENI. The CDR3 is 16 residues long. CDR3 region: CASSPLQGSLNTEAFF. The CDR3 nucleotides read TGTGCCAGCTCACCACTACAGGGCTCATTGAACACTGAAGCTTTCTTT.

This clonotype was observed a few times. This chain's CDR3 is CASRGWTGGYPTDTQYF. The DNA for the CDR3 is TGTGCCAGCAGGGGTTGGACAGGGGGCTACCCCACAGATACGCAGTATTTT. The rearrangement links TRBV27 to TRBJ2-3; 11 nucleotides match TRBD1. The length of the CDR3 is 17 residues. CDR1 and CDR2 (germline): MNHEY, SMNVEV (reference sequence). Trimming at V came to 6 bases and at J to 2 bases, leaving 10 bases not matched to a gene.

V usage is TRBV24-1 and J usage is TRBJ1-5; D remains ambiguous. This CDR3 region has 12 residues. Germline CDR1 and CDR2: KGHDR and SFDVKD. The V end lost 9 bases, the J end lost 2 bases, and 7 bases lay between the germline ends. The CDR3 reads CATSNGNQPQHF. The CDR3 DNA reads TGTGCCACCTCCAATGGCAATCAGCCCCAGCATTTT.

This chain connects TRBV14 to TRBJ2-1; TRBD2 might be the D (5 bases). CDR1 SGHDN and CDR2 FVKESK come from the germline V gene. V was cut by 6 bases and J by 1 base, with 7 bases left in between. This CDR3 contains 13 residues. DNA for the CDR3: TGTGCCAGCAGACGGGATTCCTACAATGAGCAGTTCTTC. It codes for CASRRDSYNEQFF.

This clonotype was counted only a few times. The chain recombines TRBV28 with TRBJ2-2, with 7 bases identical to TRBD1. The CDR3 loop spans 15 amino acids. The V gene end was trimmed by 8 bases and the J gene end by 5 bases; junction bases not matched to a gene: 11. Germline V gives CDR1 MDHEN, CDR2 SYDVKM. The CDR3 reads CASGTLGGATGELFF. CDR3 DNA sequence: TGTGCCAGCGGAACCCTAGGGGGCGCAACCGGGGAGCTGTTTTTT.

This clonotype was counted ten times or more. V is TRBV18 and J is TRBJ1-1; D is perhaps TRBD1 (6 bases). Germline V CDR1 and CDR2: KGHSH, LQKENI. The CDR3 consists of 15 residues. Trimming pared 6 bases from V and 4 bases from J, leaving 18 bases between. CDR3 residues: CASSLLGGATTEAFF. The CDR3 nucleotides are TGTGCCAGCTCGCTATTGGGGGGCGCGACCACTGAAGCTTTCTTT.

V gene TRBV20-1 combines with J gene TRBJ2-7, with 8 nucleotides matching TRBD1. The V segment lost 5 bases and the J segment 2 bases; nucleotides outside the gene matches: 5. The CDR3 has 13 residues. Germline values: CDR1 DFQATT, CDR2 SNEGSKA (reference sequence). The CDR3 protein is CSAPGTGPYEQYF. Written as DNA, the CDR3 is TGCAGTGCTCCCGGGACAGGACCCTACGAGCAGTACTTC.

In the case of this clonotype: A much larger clone differs from this one at a single base, so this may be a read error. The chain uses TRBV3-1 and TRBJ2-5; the match to TRBD2 covers 8 bases. CDR3 length equals 13 residues. Germline values: CDR1 LGHDT, CDR2 YNNKEL (reference sequence). The CDR3 coding sequence is TGTGCCAGTAGGACTAGCATATTAGAGACCCAGTGCTTC. Translating gives CASRTSILETQCF.

The chain combines TRBV7-9 with TRBJ1-3; a possible D gene is TRBD1 (5 bases). With 1 base removed from V and 0 bases from J, the gap between germline ends came to 10 bases. CDR3 length: 16 residues. CDR1 is SEHNR, CDR2 FQNEAQ, per germline (reference sequence). The CDR3 loop reads CASSLEGTVSGNTIYF. The CDR3 DNA follows: TGTGCCAGCAGCTTAGAGGGGACGGTCTCTGGAAACACCATATATTTT. Combining the CDR3 with reference TRBV7-9 and TRBJ1-3 gives the whole variable domain DTGVSQNPRHKITKRGQNVTFRCDPISEHNRLYWYRQTLGQGPEFLTYFQNEAQLEKSRLLSDRFSAERPKGSFSTLEIQRTEQGDSAMYLCASSLEGTVSGNTIYFGEGSWLTVV.

On this clonotype: An end of the junction does not agree with germline; a read error may underlie this. This rearrangement joins TRBV11-3 to TRBJ2-5, with 8 bases that match TRBD1. CDR1 is SGHNT and CDR2 is YENEEA in the germline V gene. CDR3 length: 15 amino acids. The CDR3 DNA reads as TGTGCCGGCAGCCCTCGGGACAGGCTCCAAGAGACCCAGTACTTC. Translated, it gives CAGSPRDRLQETQYF. Full variable domain (missing parts from reference TRBV11-3 and TRBJ2-5): EAGVVQSPRYKIIEKKQPVAFWCNPISGHNTLYWYLQNLGQGPELLIRYENEEAVDDSQLPKDRFSAERLKGVDSTLKIQPAELGDSAVYLCAGSPRDRLQETQYFGPGTRLLVL.

This clonotype has more than one count but fewer than ten. The chain employs TRBV19 and TRBJ1-5; 7 nucleotides align to TRBD1. Germline CDR1 reads LNHDA; CDR2 reads SQIVND (reference sequence). V gave up 6 bases and J gave up 7 bases; unmatched junction bases: 15. There are 16 residues in the CDR3. CDR3 residues: CASRYHNSRGEQPQHF. The CDR3 bases are TGTGCCAGTAGATACCACAACTCCAGGGGGGAACAGCCCCAGCATTTT.

As for this clonotype: A much larger clone sits a single nucleotide away, making a read error possible. Given the absence of the conserved phenylalanine or tryptophan at the CDR3 end, a read error is likely. This rearrangement joins TRBV6-5 to TRBJ2-5; maybe TRBD2 (6 bases). The CDR3 loop spans 13 amino acids. Germline V gives CDR1 MNHEY, CDR2 SVGAGI. Trimming cost V 4 bases and J 10 bases, with 16 bases left between them. The chain's CDR3 is CASSSGARGFQYS. CDR3 sequence (DNA): TGTGCCAGCAGTTCAGGCGCCCGGGGGTTCCAGTACTCC.

This clonotype was counted a few times. The chain is built from TRBV30 and TRBJ1-2; D gene uncertain. The germline V and J ends were trimmed by 0 bases and 4 bases, with 15 bases remaining between them. There are 15 residues in the CDR3. The germline V gene encodes CDR1 GTSNPN and CDR2 SVGIG (reference sequence). The CDR3 reads CAWSVLGRAFYGYTF. CDR3 DNA sequence: TGTGCCTGGAGTGTACTCGGCAGAGCCTTCTATGGCTACACCTTC.

The chain combines TRBV6-2 or TRBV6-3 with TRBJ2-2; TRBD2 matches 8 bases. J lost 4 bases, V lost 7 bases, and 11 bases had no gene match. The CDR3 has 16 residues. The germline CDR1 and CDR2 sequences are MNHEY and SVGEGT. CDR3 residues: CASNPGTRFSTGELFF. The CDR3 nucleotides read TGTGCCAGCAACCCTGGGACTAGGTTTAGCACCGGGGAGCTGTTTTTT.

The chain joins TRBV12-3 or TRBV12-4 to TRBJ1-5; D perhaps matches TRBD1 (5 bases). Trimming cost V 2 bases and J 0 bases, with 26 bases left between them. The CDR3 length is 21 residues. The CDR3 protein is CASSLKLGVGTASYSNQPQHF. CDR3 DNA sequence: TGTGCCAGCAGTTTAAAATTGGGGGTAGGGACTGCCTCTTATAGCAATCAGCCCCAGCATTTT.

This clonotype was recorded many times. The genes are TRBV11-2 and TRBJ2-5; D gene ambiguous. The CDR3 extends over 16 amino acids. Trimming took off 1 base at V and 1 base at J, with 13 bases between the two ends. Germline lookup yields CDR1 SGHAT and CDR2 FQNNGV. In nucleotides, the CDR3 is TGTGCCAGCAGCTTAGCAGGCAGCAGTTTCCAAGAGACCCAGTACTTC. Its protein is CASSLAGSSFQETQYF.

This clonotype has at least ten counts. The chain links TRBV11-1 to TRBJ1-2, with 7 bases lining up with TRBD1. V lost 5 bases and J lost 6; bases outside the gene matches: 6. The CDR3 contains 13 residues. Germline CDR1 SGHAT, CDR2 FQDESV (reference sequence). CDR3 DNA sequence: TGTGCCAGCAGCCTCACAGGGGAGGATGGCTACACCTTC. Translated, it gives CASSLTGEDGYTF.

This clonotype was counted only a few times. The rearrangement links TRBV18 to TRBJ1-1; TRBD1 is a possible D gene (5 bases). CDR3 size: 15 residues. Germline CDR1 reads KGHSH; CDR2 reads LQKENI. The germline V and J ends were trimmed by 5 bases and 2 bases, with 15 bases remaining between them. The CDR3 DNA follows: TGTGCCAGCTCAGTTCGCATAGACAGTAACACTGAAGCTTTCTTT. Residues: CASSVRIDSNTEAFF.

This clonotype has at least ten counts. This rearrangement joins TRBV6-1 to TRBJ2-6; a weak D match, TRBD2 (6 bases). Germline loops: CDR1 MNHNS, CDR2 SASEGT. The CDR3 length is 15 residues. V was trimmed by 6 bases and J by 4 bases, leaving 13 bases between them. This CDR3 reads CASSHGGAGANVLTF. In DNA, the CDR3 is TGTGCCAGCAGCCACGGGGGAGCCGGGGCCAACGTCCTGACTTTC.

The V and J genes are TRBV6-2 or TRBV6-3 and TRBJ2-7, with a tentative D call TRBD1 (5 bases). CDR3 length equals 14 residues. Trimming pared 7 bases from V and 4 bases from J, leaving 17 bases between. Germline CDR1 is MNHEY and CDR2 is SVGEGT. In nucleotides, the CDR3 is TGTGCCAGCAAAAGGGGAAGGTTTCGGTACGAGCAGTACTTC. This sequence encodes CASKRGRFRYEQYF.

This clonotype has ten or more counts. This chain links TRBV2 with TRBJ2-7, with 14 nucleotides matching TRBD2. The germline V gene encodes CDR1 SNHLY and CDR2 FYNNEI. The CDR3 sequence is 15 residues long. With V trimmed by 7 bases and J by 3 bases, 5 bases remained unmatched. The CDR3: CASIGTSGSGYEQYF. The CDR3 region has the DNA TGTGCCAGCATCGGGACTAGCGGGAGTGGCTACGAGCAGTACTTC.

This clonotype was seen only a few times. The rearrangement joins TRBV6-1 to TRBJ2-5; tentatively, D is TRBD2 (6 bases). CDR1 is MNHNS and CDR2 is SASEGT in the germline V gene. Trimming cost V 5 bases and J 1 base, with 11 bases left between them. The length of the CDR3 is 14 residues. The CDR3 region is CASSTRDFQETQYF. The CDR3 DNA sequence: TGTGCCAGCAGTACTAGGGACTTCCAAGAGACCCAGTACTTC.

This clonotype was seen repeatedly, ten times or more. The J gene is TRBJ1-1, the V gene TRBV12-3 or TRBV12-4; D may be TRBD1 (5 bases). This CDR3 has 14 residues. With 1 base removed from V and 8 bases from J, the gap between germline ends came to 14 bases. The CDR3 coding sequence is TGTGCCAGCAGTTTAGGGGAAGTGACAGAAGAAGCTTTCTTT. Translated: CASSLGEVTEEAFF.

Many counts were recorded for this clonotype. The chain has TRBV2 and TRBJ2-7; 8 nucleotides align to TRBD2. Germline V gene lookup returns CDR1 SNHLY and CDR2 FYNNEI. V shed 6 bases and J 5 bases; nucleotides not matched to a gene: 12. The CDR3 runs to 15 residues. The DNA for the CDR3 is TGTGCCAGCAGGGCAGCCGGCGGGAGGTCCCACGAGCAGTACTTC. This encodes CASRAAGGRSHEQYF.

This clonotype was recorded only once. This chain joins TRBV6-1 and TRBJ2-7, with 9 bases lining up with TRBD1. Germline V gives CDR1 MNHNS, CDR2 SASEGT. CDR3 length: 14 amino acids. V lost 7 bases and J lost 3; bases outside the gene matches: 7. CDR3 in DNA: TGTGCCAGCACCCCCAGGGACAGGGACTACGAGCAGTACTTC. Its translation: CASTPRDRDYEQYF.

This clonotype was seen more than once but under ten times. CDR3 DNA sequence: TGTGCCAGCAGCCCCGGGGGCGCGGGGTACGAGCAGTACTTC. Protein sequence: CASSPGGAGYEQYF. This chain connects TRBV9 to TRBJ2-7; D assignment may be TRBD1 or TRBD2 (6 bases each). V dropped 4 bases and J dropped 4 bases, with 15 bases sitting between them. The CDR3 has 14 residues. The germline CDR1 and CDR2 sequences are SGDLS and YYNGEE.

This clonotype was counted many times. This chain uses TRBV7-2 with TRBJ1-2; 7 positions match TRBD1. CDR3 size: 12 residues. V shed 5 bases and J 6 bases; nucleotides not matched to a gene: 3. Germline V gives CDR1 SGHTA, CDR2 FQGNSA. The CDR3 region is CASSQGTDGYTF. The CDR3 nucleotides read TGTGCCAGCAGCCAGGGGACAGATGGCTACACCTTC.